Described below is a single T cell receptor beta chain sequence and its context. The target antigen is unknown. Researchers ran the PCR with 60 Vbeta and 13 Jbeta primers. TCRdb keeps only in-frame clones here, not all; method: immunoSEQ multiplex PCR. The data hold approximately 170,000 clones, with about 80% observed a single time. The sample belongs to a study of cytomegalovirus exposure and HLA in healthy donors. Study at large: From HLA-typed donors, an early data release held tens of millions of unique TCRs. Most donors, just over 80% of some 400 genotyped, fell in the Caucasian-associated ancestry cluster. Whole-study results and caveats: A missense variant in DCLRE1C was later tied to TCR beta V- and J-gene trimming. Roughly uniform sequencing depth across donors was assumed, possibly incorrectly.

V trimming: 4 bases; J trimming: 9 bases; junction bases outside the gene matches: 9. There are 15 residues in the CDR3. CDR1 and CDR2 from the germline V gene are MDHEN and SYDVKM. The chain combines TRBV28 with TRBJ2-1, with 10 bases identical to TRBD1. This sequence was found in a woman aged 50 to 60 in good health and CMV-seronegative. Source material: PBMCs. DNA of the CDR3: TGTGCCAGCAGTTGGCGGACAGGGGGTTCTGGTGAGCAGTTCTTC. This encodes CASSWRTGGSGEQFF. Using reference TRBV28 and TRBJ2-1 for the parts outside the CDR3, the full variable domain is DVKVTQSSRYLVKRTGEKVFLECVQDMDHENMFWYRQDPGLGLRLIYFSYDVKMKEKGDIPEGYSVSREKKERFSLILESASTNQTSMYLCASSWRTGGSGEQFFGPGTRLTVL.